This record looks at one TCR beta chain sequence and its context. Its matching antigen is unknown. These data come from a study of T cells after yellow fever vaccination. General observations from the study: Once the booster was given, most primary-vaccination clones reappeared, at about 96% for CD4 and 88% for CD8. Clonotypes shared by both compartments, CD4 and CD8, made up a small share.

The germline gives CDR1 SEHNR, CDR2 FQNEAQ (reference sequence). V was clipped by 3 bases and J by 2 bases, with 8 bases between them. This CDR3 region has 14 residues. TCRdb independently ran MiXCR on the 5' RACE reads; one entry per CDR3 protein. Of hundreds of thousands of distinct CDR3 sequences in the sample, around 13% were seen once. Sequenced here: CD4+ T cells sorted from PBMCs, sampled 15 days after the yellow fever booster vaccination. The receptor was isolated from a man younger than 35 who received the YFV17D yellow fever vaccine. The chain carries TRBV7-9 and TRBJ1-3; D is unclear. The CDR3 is CASSFGVPGNTIYF. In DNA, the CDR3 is TGTGCCAGCAGCTTTGGAGTGCCTGGAAACACCATATATTTT.